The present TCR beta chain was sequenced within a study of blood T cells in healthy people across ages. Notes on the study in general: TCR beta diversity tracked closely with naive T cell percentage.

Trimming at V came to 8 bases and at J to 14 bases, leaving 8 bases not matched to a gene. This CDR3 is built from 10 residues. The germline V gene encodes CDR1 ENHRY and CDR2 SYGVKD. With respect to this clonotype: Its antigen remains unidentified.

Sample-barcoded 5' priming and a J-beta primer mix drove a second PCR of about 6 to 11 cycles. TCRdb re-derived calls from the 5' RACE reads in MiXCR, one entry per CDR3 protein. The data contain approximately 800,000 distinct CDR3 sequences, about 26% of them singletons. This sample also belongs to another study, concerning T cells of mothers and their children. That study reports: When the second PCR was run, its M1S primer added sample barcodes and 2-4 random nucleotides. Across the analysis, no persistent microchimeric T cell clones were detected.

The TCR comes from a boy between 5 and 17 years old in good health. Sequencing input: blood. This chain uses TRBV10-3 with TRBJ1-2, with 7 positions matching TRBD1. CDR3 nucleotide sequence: TGTGCCATCGGGGGACAGAGAGAGACCTTC. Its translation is CAIGGQRETF.